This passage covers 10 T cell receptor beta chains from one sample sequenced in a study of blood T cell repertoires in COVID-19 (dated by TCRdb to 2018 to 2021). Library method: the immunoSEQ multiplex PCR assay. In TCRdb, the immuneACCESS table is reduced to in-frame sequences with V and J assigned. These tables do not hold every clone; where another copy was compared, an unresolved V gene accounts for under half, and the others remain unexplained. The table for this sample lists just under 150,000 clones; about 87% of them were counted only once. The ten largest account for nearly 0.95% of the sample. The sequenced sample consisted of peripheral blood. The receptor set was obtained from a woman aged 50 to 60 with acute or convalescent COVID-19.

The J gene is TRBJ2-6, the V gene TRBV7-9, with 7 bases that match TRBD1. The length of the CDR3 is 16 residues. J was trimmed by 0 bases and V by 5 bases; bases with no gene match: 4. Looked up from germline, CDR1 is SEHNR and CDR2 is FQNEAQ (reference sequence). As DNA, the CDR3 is TGTGCCAGCAGCGTCGGACAGGTCTCTGGGGCCAACGTCCTGACTTTC. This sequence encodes CASSVGQVSGANVLTF.

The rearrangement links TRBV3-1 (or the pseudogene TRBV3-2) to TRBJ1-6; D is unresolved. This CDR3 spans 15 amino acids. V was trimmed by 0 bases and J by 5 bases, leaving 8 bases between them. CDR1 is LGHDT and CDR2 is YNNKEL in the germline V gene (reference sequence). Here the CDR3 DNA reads TGTGCCAGCAGCCAAGATCTACCGGATAATTCACCCCTCCACTTT. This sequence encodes CASSQDLPDNSPLHF.

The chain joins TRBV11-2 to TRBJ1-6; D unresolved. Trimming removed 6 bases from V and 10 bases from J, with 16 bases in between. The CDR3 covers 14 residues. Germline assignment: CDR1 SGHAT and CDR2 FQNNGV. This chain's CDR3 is CASSQLGRSSPLHF. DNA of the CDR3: TGTGCCAGCAGTCAGTTGGGCAGGTCCTCACCCCTCCACTTT. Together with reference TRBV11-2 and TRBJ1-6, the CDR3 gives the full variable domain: EAGVAQSPRYKIIEKRQSVAFWCNPISGHATLYWYQQILGQGPKLLIQFQNNGVVDDSQLPKDRFSAERLKGVDSTLKIQPAKLEDSAVYLCASSQLGRSSPLHFGNGTRLTVT.

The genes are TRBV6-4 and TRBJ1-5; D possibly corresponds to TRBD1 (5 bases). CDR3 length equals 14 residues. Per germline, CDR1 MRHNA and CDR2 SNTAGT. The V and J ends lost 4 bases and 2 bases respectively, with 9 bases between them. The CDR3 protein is CASSVDSGNQPQHF. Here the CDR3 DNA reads TGTGCCAGCAGTGTCGACAGTGGCAATCAGCCCCAGCATTTT.

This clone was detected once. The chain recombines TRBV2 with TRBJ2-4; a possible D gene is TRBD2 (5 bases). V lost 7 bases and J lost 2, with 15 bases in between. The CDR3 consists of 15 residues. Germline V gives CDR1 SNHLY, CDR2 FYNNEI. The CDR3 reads CASNAWEPPKNIQYF. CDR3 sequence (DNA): TGTGCCAGCAATGCGTGGGAGCCTCCCAAAAACATTCAGTACTTC.

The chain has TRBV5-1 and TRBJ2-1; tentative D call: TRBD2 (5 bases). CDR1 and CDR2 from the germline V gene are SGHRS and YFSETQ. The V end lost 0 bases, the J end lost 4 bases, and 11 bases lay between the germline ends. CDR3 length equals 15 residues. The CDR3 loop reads CASSLGAGVYNEQFF. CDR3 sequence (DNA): TGCGCCAGCAGCTTGGGGGCGGGCGTATACAATGAGCAGTTCTTC. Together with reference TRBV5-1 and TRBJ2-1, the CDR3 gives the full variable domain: KAGVTQTPRYLIKTRGQQVTLSCSPISGHRSVSWYQQTPGQGLQFLFEYFSETQRNKGNFPGRFSGRQFSNSRSEMNVSTLELGDSALYLCASSLGAGVYNEQFFGPGTRLTVL.

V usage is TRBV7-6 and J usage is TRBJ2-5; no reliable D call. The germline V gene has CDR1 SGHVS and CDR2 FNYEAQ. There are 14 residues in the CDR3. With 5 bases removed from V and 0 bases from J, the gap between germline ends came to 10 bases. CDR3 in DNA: TGTGCCAGCAGCCTAATAAAATACCAAGAGACCCAGTACTTC. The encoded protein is CASSLIKYQETQYF.

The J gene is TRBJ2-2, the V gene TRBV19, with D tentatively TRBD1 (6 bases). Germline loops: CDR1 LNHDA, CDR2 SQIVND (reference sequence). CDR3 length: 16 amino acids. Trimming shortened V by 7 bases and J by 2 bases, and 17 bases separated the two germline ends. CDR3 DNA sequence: TGTGCCAGTATTAGCAGGGGCTCTCTAAACACCGGGGAGCTGTTTTTT. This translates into CASISRGSLNTGELFF.

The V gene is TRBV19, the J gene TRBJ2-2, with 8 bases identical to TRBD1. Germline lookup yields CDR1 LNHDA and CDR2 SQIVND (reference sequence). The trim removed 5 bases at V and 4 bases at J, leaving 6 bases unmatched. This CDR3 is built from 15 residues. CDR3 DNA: TGTGCCAGTAGTCCGAGACAGGGGTTCACCGGGGAGCTGTTTTTT. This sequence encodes CASSPRQGFTGELFF.

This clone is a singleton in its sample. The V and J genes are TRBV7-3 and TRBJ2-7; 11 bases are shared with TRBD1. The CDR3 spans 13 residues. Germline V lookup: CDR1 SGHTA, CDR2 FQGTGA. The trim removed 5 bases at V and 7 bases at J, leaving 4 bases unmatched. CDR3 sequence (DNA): TGTGCCAGCAGCCCGGGACAGGGGGTGGAGCAGTACTTC. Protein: CASSPGQGVEQYF.